The 9 T cell receptor beta chains reported below all come from one sample, sequenced in a study of blood T cell repertoires in COVID-19. Profiled with immunoSEQ multiplex PCR; TCRdb holds only in-frame clones, not every one. The table records approximately 180,000 clones, more than 75% of them present only once. Sequences were obtained from peripheral blood. These TCRs come from a person aged 70 to 85 with COVID-19, enrolled during active disease.

V is TRBV9 and J is TRBJ2-3; 7 nucleotides match TRBD2. The V gene's germline CDR1 is SGDLS and CDR2 YYNGEE. The CDR3 contains 16 residues. V lost 0 bases to trimming and J lost 4 bases; unmatched junction nucleotides: 8. CDR3: CASSVGGSGFADTQYF. The CDR3, as DNA: TGTGCCAGCAGCGTAGGAGGTAGCGGGTTTGCAGATACGCAGTATTTT.

In this sample, this clone turned up once. This sequence joins TRBV7-9 and TRBJ1-4, with 10 bases lining up with TRBD1. Trimming took 5 bases from V and 7 from J; bases not matched to a gene: 7. Germline CDR1 is SEHNR and CDR2 is FQNEAQ (reference sequence). This CDR3 spans 15 amino acids. The CDR3 protein is CASSVGRDRGEKLFF. The CDR3 DNA is TGTGCCAGCAGCGTCGGCCGGGACAGGGGTGAAAAACTGTTTTTT.

This clone was found a few times. This rearrangement joins TRBV18 to TRBJ2-7; weak D call: TRBD2 (5 bases). Germline assignment: CDR1 KGHSH and CDR2 LQKENI. This CDR3 is built from 12 residues. The V end was cut by 4 bases, the J end by 7 bases, with 11 bases between. CDR3 region: CASSRELGEQYF. The DNA of the CDR3 is TGTGCCAGCTCACGGGAGCTCGGGGAGCAGTACTTC.

There are a few counts of this clone. The same CDR3 also results from other DNA sequences found in this sample. J is TRBJ2-5 and V is TRBV7-9, with 10 nucleotides matching TRBD1. With V trimmed by 5 bases and J by 5 bases, 8 bases remained unmatched. The CDR3 totals 15 residues. Germline CDR1 SEHNR, CDR2 FQNEAQ (reference sequence). The CDR3 protein is CASSLRQGARETQYF. CDR3 bases: TGTGCCAGCAGCCTTAGACAGGGGGCAAGGGAGACCCAGTACTTC.

This clone appeared a few times. V usage is TRBV6-5 and J usage is TRBJ1-1, with D possibly being TRBD1 (6 bases). V was trimmed by 11 bases and J by 11 bases, leaving 21 bases between them. The CDR3 runs 12 residues. Germline V CDR1 and CDR2: MNHEY, SVGAGI. DNA of the CDR3: TGTGCCTCCTCCAGTTGGGGGCTTGGCGCTTTCTTT. It is translated as CASSSWGLGAFF.

This chain uses TRBV11-2 with TRBJ1-5; no clear D. This CDR3 region has 13 residues. Germline CDR1 SGHAT, CDR2 FQNNGV. The V end lost 3 bases, the J end lost 3 bases, and 6 bases lay between the germline ends. CDR3: CASSFSSNQPQHF. The DNA of the CDR3 is TGTGCCAGCAGCTTCTCGTCCAATCAGCCCCAGCATTTT.

The sample holds a few counts of this clone. V usage is TRBV9 and J usage is TRBJ2-2; tentative D call: TRBD2 (6 bases). Germline V gene sequence: CDR1 SGDLS, CDR2 YYNGEE. V lost 1 base and J 4 bases, leaving 17 bases between the germline ends. The CDR3 is made up of 17 amino acids. The CDR3 DNA sequence: TGTGCCAGCAGCGTATACGGGACTCCCACACTCACCGGGGAGCTGTTTTTT. Translated, it gives CASSVYGTPTLTGELFF.

V gene TRBV6-5 combines with J gene TRBJ2-7; D gene uncertain. This CDR3 has 12 residues. CDR1 is MNHEY and CDR2 is SVGAGI in the germline V gene. V lost 8 bases and J lost 6, with 14 bases in between. The DNA for the CDR3 is TGTGCCAGCTCACGGCGAGGTTTCGAGCAGTACTTC. Amino acids: CASSRRGFEQYF.

The chain joins TRBV27 to TRBJ2-7; 8 bases match TRBD2. CDR3 length equals 13 residues. Germline assignment: CDR1 MNHEY and CDR2 SMNVEV (reference sequence). The V and J ends lost 10 bases and 0 bases, in that order; junction bases with no gene match: 5. The CDR3 is CATRGGFSYEQYF. CDR3 nucleotides: TGTGCCACCCGGGGGGGCTTCTCCTACGAGCAGTACTTC.